These 26 T cell receptor beta chains share one sample of origin, sequenced in a study of cytomegalovirus exposure and HLA in healthy donors. The PCR made use of 60 Vbeta and 13 Jbeta primers. Data came from immunoSEQ multiplex PCR; TCRdb stores just in-frame clones and leaves some out. This sample yields 130,000 or so clones, of which about 74% are seen a single time; more than 3.5% belongs to the top ten. The sequenced sample consisted of PBMCs. The receptor set was obtained from a man aged 18 to 30 in good health and CMV-seropositive.

The chain recombines TRBV28 with TRBJ2-7; D ambiguous. This CDR3 comprises 11 residues. The V gene's germline CDR1 is MDHEN and CDR2 SYDVKM. V was cut by 8 bases and J by 2 bases, with 7 bases left in between. CDR3 nucleotides: TGTGCCAGCGCGGTTCCCTACGAGCAGTACTTC. This translates into CASAVPYEQYF. Variable domain in full (rest from reference TRBV28 and TRBJ2-7): DVKVTQSSRYLVKRTGEKVFLECVQDMDHENMFWYRQDPGLGLRLIYFSYDVKMKEKGDIPEGYSVSREKKERFSLILESASTNQTSMYLCASAVPYEQYFGPGTRLTVT.

V and J are TRBV5-4 and TRBJ2-7; TRBD2 might be the D (6 bases). The germline V and J ends were trimmed by 4 bases and 2 bases, with 13 bases remaining between them. Germline V gene data show CDR1 as SGHNT and CDR2 as YYREEE (reference sequence). The CDR3 contains 14 residues. CDR3 bases: TGTGCCAGCAGCCTCGGGAGCTCGACCTACGAGCAGTACTTC. Translation: CASSLGSSTYEQYF.

This clone was counted a single time. The J gene is TRBJ2-5, the V gene TRBV6-1, with a tentative D call TRBD1 (6 bases). The end of the DNA aligns better with TRBJ2-7, so the J call may be wrong. Germline CDR1 is MNHNS and CDR2 is SASEGT. CDR3 length: 14 residues. In DNA, the CDR3 is TGTGCCAGCAGTGCAGGGGATTCTTACTACGAGCAGTACTTC. Translating gives CASSAGDSYYEQYF.

The J gene is TRBJ2-1, the V gene TRBV29-1, with D tentatively TRBD1 (6 bases). This CDR3 is 14 amino acids long. Germline V gene lookup returns CDR1 SQVTM and CDR2 ANQGSEA. Trimming cost V 3 bases and J 4 bases, with 13 bases left between them. Written as DNA, the CDR3 is TGCAGCGTTGATAGTGTTGGACAGTACAATGAGCAGTTCTTC. It codes for CSVDSVGQYNEQFF.

This clone was detected only a few times. The chain employs TRBV2 and TRBJ2-5, with D uncertain. The J call may be mistaken, given a closer DNA end match to TRBJ2-7. In germline, CDR1 is SNHLY, CDR2 FYNNEI. The CDR3 is 13 amino acids. CDR3 DNA: TGTGCCAGCAGTGACGGCGGAGCCTACGAGCAGTACTTC. It specifies CASSDGGAYEQYF.

The rearrangement links TRBV5-1 to TRBJ2-3, with a tentative D call TRBD2 (5 bases). Germline V gene sequence: CDR1 SGHRS, CDR2 YFSETQ. This CDR3 spans 14 amino acids. The germline V and J ends were trimmed by 4 bases and 3 bases, with 12 bases remaining between them. The CDR3 spells CASSLGRGTDTQYF. The CDR3 DNA is TGCGCCAGCAGCCTCGGACGGGGAACAGATACGCAGTATTTT.

The chain recombines TRBV9 with TRBJ1-1; tentatively, D is TRBD1 (6 bases). Trimming stripped 0 bases from V and 10 bases from J, with 16 bases between. Germline lookup yields CDR1 SGDLS and CDR2 YYNGEE. This CDR3 is built from 14 residues. DNA for the CDR3: TGTGCCAGCAGCGTAGCAGGGGCAGCCACCAGAGCTTTCTTT. Translation: CASSVAGAATRAFF.

The chain employs TRBV28 and TRBJ2-5; 8 bases agree with TRBD1. Germline CDR1 is MDHEN and CDR2 is SYDVKM. This CDR3 spans 15 amino acids. Trimming took 6 bases from V and 4 from J; bases not matched to a gene: 10. CDR3 DNA sequence: TGTGCCAGCAGCCAAGACAGGGGACGAGGAGAGACCCAGTACTTC. Protein product: CASSQDRGRGETQYF. Supplemented by reference TRBV28 and TRBJ2-5, the full variable domain reads DVKVTQSSRYLVKRTGEKVFLECVQDMDHENMFWYRQDPGLGLRLIYFSYDVKMKEKGDIPEGYSVSREKKERFSLILESASTNQTSMYLCASSQDRGRGETQYFGPGTRLLVL.

The CDR3 DNA is TGTGCCAGCAGCCCCTCAGGGTCCGGGGAGCTGTTTTTT. This encodes CASSPSGSGELFF. This rearrangement joins TRBV7-9 to TRBJ2-2; tentative D call: TRBD1 (5 bases). Trimming took off 5 bases at V and 6 bases at J, with 10 bases between the two ends. The CDR3 consists of 13 residues. Germline values: CDR1 SEHNR, CDR2 FQNEAQ (reference sequence).

The rearrangement joins TRBV21-1 to TRBJ1-1. TRBV21-1 is marked as a pseudogene. The CDR3 is 15 residues long. CDR3 loop: CASSKEGLLNTEAFF. DNA for the CDR3: TGTGCCAGCAGCAAAGAGGGACTACTGAACACTGAAGCTTTCTTT.

CDR3 protein: CASSWGVRDEQYF. The CDR3 DNA follows: TGCGCCAGCAGCTGGGGGGTCCGTGACGAGCAGTACTTC. This rearrangement joins TRBV5-1 to TRBJ2-7, with a weak D call TRBD2 (6 bases). The V gene's germline CDR1 is SGHRS and CDR2 YFSETQ. V was shortened by 3 bases and J by 5 bases, with 12 bases between the two germline ends. The CDR3 covers 13 residues.

The chain couples TRBV9 to TRBJ2-5; D is perhaps TRBD1 (5 bases). The CDR3 totals 13 residues. The germline CDR1 and CDR2 sequences are SGDLS and YYNGEE. V was trimmed by 3 bases and J by 1 base, leaving 7 bases between them. CDR3: CASSEGAQETQYF. The CDR3 nucleotides read TGTGCCAGCAGCGAAGGGGCCCAAGAGACCCAGTACTTC.

V and J are TRBV4-1 and TRBJ2-1, with a possible D match to TRBD2 (5 bases). The CDR3 has 12 amino acids. V was pared by 4 bases and J by 8 bases, with 9 bases between. The germline V gene encodes CDR1 MGHRA and CDR2 YSYEKL. CDR3 bases: TGCGCCAGCAGCCGGGGAGAGGATGAGCAGTTCTTC. Translating gives CASSRGEDEQFF.

The chain recombines TRBV11-3 with TRBJ1-4; 11 bases are a match to TRBD1. The V gene end was trimmed by 5 bases and the J gene end by 8 bases; junction bases not matched to a gene: 7. CDR3 length: 15 residues. The germline V gene encodes CDR1 SGHNT and CDR2 YENEEA. This CDR3 reads CASSPGQGADEKLFF. The CDR3 DNA reads as TGTGCCAGCAGCCCTGGACAGGGGGCAGACGAAAAACTGTTTTTT.

The chain recombines TRBV5-5 with TRBJ1-4, with 7 bases identical to TRBD1. Losses at the gene ends were 0 bases for V and 4 bases for J; bases not matched to a gene: 0. Germline V gene sequence: CDR1 SGHKS, CDR2 YYEKEE (reference sequence). The CDR3 runs 14 residues. The CDR3 reads CASSLGDSNEKLFF. Here the CDR3 DNA reads TGTGCCAGCAGCTTGGGGGACAGTAATGAAAAACTGTTTTTT.

This clone has a handful of counts. V gene TRBV5-1 combines with J gene TRBJ1-2, with 8 bases matching TRBD1. J was trimmed by 7 bases and V by 0 bases; bases with no gene match: 11. The CDR3 runs to 16 residues. Germline assignment: CDR1 SGHRS and CDR2 YFSETQ. CDR3 loop: CASSLGQGAVSRGYTF. The CDR3 nucleotides are TGCGCCAGCAGCTTGGGGCAGGGGGCGGTTTCTCGTGGCTACACCTTC.

The rearrangement links TRBV7-2 to TRBJ2-7, with 7 bases matching TRBD2. This CDR3 has 17 residues. The V gene's germline CDR1 is SGHTA and CDR2 FQGNSA. J lost 0 bases, V lost 0 bases, and 8 bases had no gene match. The CDR3 nucleotides read TGTGCCAGCAGCTTAGCCCAAGGACTAGGGAGCTCCTACGAGCAGTACTTC. Translation gives CASSLAQGLGSSYEQYF.

The chain couples TRBV4-1 to TRBJ2-1; TRBD2 agrees at 9 bases. Looked up from germline, CDR1 is MGHRA and CDR2 is YSYEKL. V gave up 3 bases and J gave up 9 bases; unmatched junction bases: 21. The CDR3 extends over 19 amino acids. Here the CDR3 reads CASSHPFCLVGGGACEQFF. The CDR3 region has the DNA TGCGCCAGCAGCCACCCCTTCTGTCTAGTCGGCGGGGGGGCGTGTGAGCAGTTCTTC.

The V gene is TRBV5-1, the J gene TRBJ1-1, with D possibly being TRBD1 (5 bases). V dropped 0 bases and J dropped 10 bases, with 13 bases sitting between them. The CDR3 spans 13 residues. Per germline, CDR1 SGHRS and CDR2 YFSETQ. DNA of the CDR3: TGCGCCAGCAGCTTGGTTGACAGCTCTCGAGCTTTCTTT. As protein: CASSLVDSSRAFF.

This chain joins TRBV28 and TRBJ1-5; 9 bases are a match to TRBD1. Looked up from germline, CDR1 is MDHEN and CDR2 is SYDVKM. The CDR3 runs to 16 residues. Unmatched junction bases numbered 9, after V lost 3 bases and J lost 6 bases. CDR3 nucleotides: TGTGCCAGCAGTTTGGGACAGGGAAAGACGGCTCAGCCCCAGCATTTT. This sequence encodes CASSLGQGKTAQPQHF. Using reference TRBV28 and TRBJ1-5 for the parts outside the CDR3, the full variable domain is DVKVTQSSRYLVKRTGEKVFLECVQDMDHENMFWYRQDPGLGLRLIYFSYDVKMKEKGDIPEGYSVSREKKERFSLILESASTNQTSMYLCASSLGQGKTAQPQHFGDGTRLSIL.

This chain joins TRBV2 and TRBJ1-6, with 9 positions matching TRBD1. With 5 bases clipped from V and 7 bases from J, the junction kept 9 bases outside the gene matches. Germline V gene data show CDR1 as SNHLY and CDR2 as FYNNEI. The CDR3 consists of 16 residues. CDR3 region: CASSPDRGGINSPLHF. CDR3 sequence (DNA): TGTGCCAGCAGTCCGGACAGGGGAGGAATCAATTCACCCCTCCACTTT.

V gene TRBV30 combines with J gene TRBJ1-2; tentative D call: TRBD1 (5 bases). V was clipped by 3 bases and J by 5 bases, with 7 bases between them. The CDR3 contains 11 residues. Germline assignment: CDR1 GTSNPN and CDR2 SVGIG (reference sequence). Written as DNA, the CDR3 is TGTGCCTGGAGCGCAGGGTATGGCTACACCTTC. Translated: CAWSAGYGYTF.

Turning to this clone: At one end, the junction sequence differs from germline, possibly due to a read error. J is TRBJ1-2 and V is TRBV5-1; 8 positions agree with TRBD1. The CDR3 contains 15 residues. Germline V gives CDR1 SGHRS, CDR2 YFSETQ. CDR3 protein: CTSSAIRGPDYGYTF. The CDR3 DNA is TGCACCAGCAGCGCCATCAGGGGGCCGGACTATGGCTACACCTTC.

J is TRBJ1-4 and V is TRBV19; 8 bases align to TRBD1. V was clipped by 5 bases and J by 6 bases; unmatched bases: 8. The germline CDR1 and CDR2 sequences are LNHDA and SQIVND (reference sequence). The CDR3 is 15 amino acids. The CDR3, as DNA: TGTGCCAGTAGTGACCCGACAGGGGTGGATGAAAAACTGTTTTTT. Encoded protein: CASSDPTGVDEKLFF.

This chain uses TRBV5-1 with TRBJ2-1; a possible D gene is TRBD1 (7 bases). CDR3 length: 16 residues. Trimming cost V 4 bases and J 5 bases, with 19 bases left between them. The germline V gene encodes CDR1 SGHRS and CDR2 YFSETQ. CDR3: CASSLSAGGINNEQFF. The CDR3 DNA reads TGCGCCAGCAGCCTATCGGCAGGGGGGATCAACAATGAGCAGTTCTTC.

V is TRBV19 and J is TRBJ2-5; maybe TRBD1 (6 bases). The CDR3 has 14 amino acids. CDR1 is LNHDA, CDR2 SQIVND, per germline (reference sequence). V gave up 4 bases and J gave up 4 bases, with 13 bases separating them. In DNA form, the CDR3 reads TGTGCCAGTAGTAAACAGGGCCCGCGAGAGACCCAGTACTTC. Residues: CASSKQGPRETQYF.